One T cell receptor beta chain is described in this entry. The antigen it binds to is not known. Base qualities are not provided; no much larger clone lies one nucleotide away. The time point label, read with the paper, signifies: baseline before first vaccination. Samples from vaccinated people were obtained from the UK trials COV001 and COV002, which included a single-blind randomized controlled phase 2/3 trial of AZD1222 (ChAdOx1 nCoV-19) in healthy adults. For TCRbeta chain sequencing, PBMC samples were collected from trial participants at day 0 and at day 28 after the second dose. The CDR3 regions of human TCRbeta chains were analyzed by immunosequencing. In the paper's pipeline: TCRs in the repertoires were compared against a reference library of SARS-CoV-2-specific TCRs that had been generated with the MIRA antigen-specificity platform. Breadth meant the fraction of unique TCRs that were SARS-CoV-2-associated, whereas depth meant the fraction of total T cells that were SARS-CoV-2-associated. Using the MIRA data, every spike-specific TCR was mapped to the spike region that the TCR reacted to and assigned to either a CD4 or a CD8 class. Log10-transformed breadth and depth values were compared by one-way ANOVA with Sidak's multiple comparisons tests. Imported from immuneACCESS, the table was reduced by TCRdb to in-frame sequences with V and J called. These copies leave out some clones; in studies compared against another copy, an unresolved V gene accounts for under half, and the cause of the remainder is not known. V, J and clone size were drawn from that table, and D and trimming were deduced from the DNA. The sample table holds approximately 110,000 clones, of which roughly 87% were seen once. 8.5% to 10% of the sample goes to the ten largest clones.

The data were taken from a study of T cell responses to AZD1222 COVID-19 vaccine (dated by TCRdb to about 2021). Study-wide context: AZD1222 recipients with second doses at about 4 weeks or about 12 weeks were pooled, because spike-specific TCR depth and breadth did not differ between schedules. TCR sequencing was performed for 230 to 250 trial participants, of whom some 200 were given two doses of AZD1222 and around 25 were given two doses of MenACWY control vaccine. Trial participants were enrolled into age subgroups of 18-55, 56-69 and 70-plus years, which contained about 150, 27 and 61 TCR-sequenced participants, respectively. General conclusions and limits of the study: Because no samples from the day 14 peak response were available, repertoires could be characterized only after the peak T cell response. Only a handful of AZD1222 recipients were SARS-CoV-2 seropositive at baseline, limiting conclusions about previously exposed vaccinees. The 56-69-year group was small, and its depth increase did not reach significance, likely because of low power. Vaccine-associated CD4 TCRs spanned the whole spike protein, with dominant responses in regions 160-218 and 743-854. Nearly half of unique spike-specific TCRs reportedly recognized epitopes outside regions mutated in the B.1.351 and B.1.1.7 variants. Most participants were white British and females outnumbered males, and the authors suggested that clonal diversity may have been underestimated. Spike-specific TCR breadth and depth rose significantly after two AZD1222 doses compared with day 0 and with MenACWY recipients.

As encoded in the germline V gene (reference sequence), CDR1 is SEHNR while CDR2 is FQNEAQ. V is shortened by 3 bases, J by 9 bases, and the region joining them spans 9 bases. The CDR3 measures 12 amino acids from cysteine to phenylalanine. Only CDR3 DNA remains: 36 bases, in frame from the first base. The receptor was derived from an adult in good health. Recombination joined TRBV7-9 with TRBJ2-1; no confident D gene assignment can be made. The sequencing here drew on peripheral blood, taken on day 0 of AZD1222 vaccination. The DNA is as follows: TGTGCCAGCAGCTTGAACGGTCCTGAGCAGTTCTTC. Its translation is CASSLNGPEQFF.